This record looks at one T cell receptor beta chain sequence and its context. Its antigen is still unknown. No much larger clone is present one base from it, and per-base qualities are unavailable. V sheds 6 bases and J sheds 4 bases, leaving 10 bases between their ends. There are 13 amino acids in the CDR3, from cysteine to phenylalanine inclusive. CDR3 DNA is the only sequence kept; it has 39 bases, read in frame from the first base. The germline V gene encodes CDR1 WSHSY and CDR2 SAAADI. The entry originates in a study of cytomegalovirus exposure and HLA in healthy donors listed by TCRdb under 2017. About the full investigation: In an earlier analysis of several hundred of the donors, about 270 Gb of sequence data and some 100 million unique TCR beta sequences from approximately 180 million T cells were reported. The study combined high-throughput TCR immunosequencing, statistical association of individual TCRs with disease status, and machine learning to predict cytomegalovirus infection status. Class I and class II HLA loci were covered by the typing at four-digit resolution. Rather than drawing on any new phenotypic data, the later analysis identified candidate immune exposures from TCR beta sequences and the way those sequences occurred across donors. In addition to the first cohort of around 670 subjects, a separate validation cohort of 120 different subjects was used. The study aimed to test whether signatures of past pathogen exposure could be identified by cataloging public T cell receptors. The study used immunosequencing to profile the T cell repertoires of approximately 650 subjects and linked those repertoires to cytomegalovirus serostatus. Among about 400 genotyped donors of the cohort, an average of approximately 240,000 unique TCR beta nucleotide sequences was sequenced per donor, of which about 19% were non-productive. Four to six DR-DQ haplotypes were handled as single units for association and clustering, since linkage in the cohort was strong. Every repertoire in the discovery cohort had been generated on one and the same sequencing platform. Of the roughly 400 genotyped donors, roughly 85% fell in the genetic ancestry cluster associated with self-reported Caucasian donors. In an earlier analysis of 587 of the donors, high-throughput TCR beta sequencing was used to judge whether each TCR beta V gene segment behaved as functional or pseudogenic. Genome-wide SNP genotypes for about 65% of the roughly 670 donors were used in a later genetic analysis, which treated that subset as a discovery cohort. The number of typed donors differed by locus: about 620-640 for A, B, C, DRB1 and DQB1; about 520 for DQA1; 606 for DPA1; and around 470 for DPB1. Donor age, sex, ethnicity and CMV serostatus were collected together with the repertoire data. About 280 gigabases of sequencing data and tens of millions of unique TCR sequences were included in an early release covering roughly 700 HLA-typed donors. A later analysis re-analyzed previously published TCR beta repertoires from about 600 donors and added high-resolution HLA genotyping to study TCR occurrence patterns. Broad study findings and their caveats: In a later analysis, HLA-associated TCR beta chains showed more clonal expansion and lower generation probabilities than non-associated chains that were equally common. Correlated functional status among segregating V segments might be attributable to linkage disequilibrium, but an unknown experimental factor could not be ruled out. HLA typing was unavailable for some donors at each locus, so association tests used only the typed subset. CMV serostatus was the only immune exposure information available for the cohort. The 87-base-pair reads could not distinguish some IMGT-functional V segments, including TRBV6-2 and TRBV6-3, so those segments were excluded. The sequencing pipeline was judged likely to have produced a cluster of highly shared sequence variants as a technical artifact. According to a later genetic analysis, donors in an Asian-associated ancestry cluster had fewer N-insertions in productive TCRs than the approximately 670-donor mean. When HLA alleles, especially DR and DQ, strongly co-occurred, attributing TCR associations to individual alleles was difficult. In a later analysis, around 15,000 TCR beta sequences were associated with specific HLA alleles at a false discovery rate of 0.05. A later genetic analysis associated a missense DCLRE1C variant with V-gene and J-gene trimming of TCR beta chains, and an independent cohort replicated the association. A few of the identified cytomegalovirus-associated TCR beta chains were confirmed in vitro to be specific for cytomegalovirus antigens. Across donors, most TCR sequences were observed very rarely, whereas some public TCRs were present in many individuals. The classifier was reported to diagnose cytomegalovirus status with high specificity and sensitivity in both the original and validation cohorts. The authors suggested that the approach could potentially be extended to other disease states and immunological phenotypes. In a later analysis, TCR association rates were found to vary across HLA loci, with the most associated TCRs seen for DRB1 alleles and the fewest for HLA-C alleles. In this cohort, only TCR beta chains were sequenced, and detectable features were limited by the absence of alpha or paired-chain data. In a later analysis, most CMV-associated TCR beta chains were found to appear HLA-restricted, with HLA associations seemingly driven largely by CMV exposure. The study gave a list of 150 to 200 TCR beta chains associated with cytomegalovirus. According to a later analysis, parvovirus B19, influenza, CMV and Epstein-Barr virus appeared linked to several top co-occurrence clusters. A further reported finding was that TCR beta sequences accurately predicted the HLA-A and HLA-B alleles for most subjects in the first cohort. An earlier analysis of some 590 of the donors showed that most TCR beta V segments appeared in productive rearrangements either about 87% or about 30% of the time, which broadly matched IMGT annotations. Because counts were too low, roughly 16 rarely observed V segments, including chromosome 9 orphons, were left out of the earlier analysis of some 600 of the donors. The presence/absence analyses assumed that sequencing depth was roughly uniform across donors, and that assumption may not be true.

Library method: the immunoSEQ multiplex PCR assay. For the multiplex PCR, a mixture combining 60 forward primers for TCR Vbeta segments and 13 reverse primers for TCR Jbeta segments was used. The CDR3 region of rearranged TCR beta genes was amplified from genomic DNA by a multiplex PCR assay. On the Illumina HiSeq System, the amplified TCR beta libraries were sequenced as 87-base-pair reads. The authors' pipeline ran thus. A later analysis counted approximately 74 million unique TCR beta chains across the 550 to 800 repertoires, and 10 million to 11 million of these chains were shared by at least two donors. Raw reads were error-corrected and collapsed into unique sequences with a nearest-neighbor algorithm that merged closely related sequences to remove PCR and sequencing errors. CDR3 sequences were aligned to IMGT reference sequences to assign V, D and J gene segments. Each retained sequence needed at least a six-nucleotide match to both a V gene segment and a J gene segment. Rearrangements were classified as productive when the CDR3 lacked stop codons and remained in frame with V and J, and all other rearrangements were classified as non-productive. CDR3 was defined by IMGT convention, running from the second conserved V-encoded cysteine to the conserved J-encoded phenylalanine. The earlier analysis of about 590 of the donors excluded sequences that lacked an unambiguous match to a single V gene segment. In an earlier analysis of approximately 590 of the donors, V segments were called functional above 56.7% productive rearrangements and were called segregating when the between-donor standard deviation exceeded 5%. A statistical classification framework was built to diagnose cytomegalovirus status from the catalog of TCR beta chain sequences. In a later analysis, V and J genes were assigned by comparing TCR nucleotide sequences against IMGT/GENE-DB human TR gene sequences. Using the TCRdist pipeline, a later analysis assigned CDR3 sequences along with most-parsimonious VDJ recombination scenarios. In a later analysis, each TCR beta chain was defined by its CDR3 amino acid sequence together with its V-gene family, and reads without a unique V-gene family were excluded. To address suspected cross-contamination and a sequencing artifact, a later analysis removed 550 to 750 highly shared, low-generation-probability nucleotide sequences. In a later analysis, a clonal expansion index was calculated for each public chain from normalized within-repertoire ranks of inferred template counts. In a later analysis, generation probabilities were computed using a VDJ recombination model fitted to out-of-frame rearrangements, and the results were checked against IGoR. Hypergeometric tests were used in a later analysis to score TCR-TCR, TCR-HLA and TCR-CMV co-occurrence, with a repertoire-size bias correction applied to the TCR pairs. To estimate false discovery rates, a later analysis permuted the HLA or CMV assignments 20 times. In a later analysis, co-occurring TCRs were grouped using DBSCAN, and TCRdist sequence similarity was added for clustering within HLA-allele-positive subsets. Repertoires with fewer than 30,000 or more than 120,000 public chains, plus five repertoires with anomalous nucleotide sharing, were excluded from co-occurrence clustering. The immuneACCESS repertoire file appears here via TCRdb, limited to in-frame rearrangements. These files lack a portion of the clones; in checked studies, under half of the deficit traces to unresolved V genes, and the cause of the others is not known. V and J calls and clone size come straight from that table; D and trimming were deduced from the DNA. The sample includes about 150,000 clones, with around 88% observed a single time. Clones ranked in the top ten supply nearly 2% of the sample.

The cohort was made up of approximately 670 healthy bone marrow donors. All cohort members were sampled while nominally healthy, although unrecorded immune exposures were likely present. The donor tested CMV seronegative and was one of the 352 seronegative cohort members. Every donor gave a peripheral blood sample, and the peripheral blood mononuclear cells from that sample were used for TCR beta sequencing. Genomic DNA extraction from the blood cell samples was performed with the Qiagen DNeasy Blood Extraction Kit. The specimen sequenced was PBMCs. Rearrangement joined TRBV10-2 to TRBJ2-1, with a weak D call of TRBD1 (6 bases match). This clonotype was sampled from a woman younger than 30 in good health and CMV-seronegative. The DNA sequence follows: TGCGCCAGCAGCCCGGACAGATACAATGAGCAGTTCTTC. Its product reads: CASSPDRYNEQFF.